This is a list of T cell receptor beta chains from one sample in a study of cytomegalovirus exposure and HLA in healthy donors. This table comes from immunoSEQ multiplex PCR, and its TCRdb copy is limited to in-frame clones, with some not included. Of 140,000 to 150,000 clones listed, approximately 70% are singletons. The material sequenced was PBMCs. The receptors stem from a woman under 30 in good health and CMV-seronegative. Both conserved end residues are part of each CDR3. The D gene is left open where the match is weak. Clone size is given for some rows only: seen once, a few or many times, or a class if the clone is expanded.

TRBV14,TRBD1,TRBJ1-6,.,CASSQETGGRSPLHF,TGTGCCAGCAGCCAAGAAACAGGGGGACGTTCACCCCTCCACTTT
TRBV11-3,TRBD2,TRBJ2-1,.,CASTSRTSPYNEQFF,TGTGCCAGCACCTCGCGGACTAGCCCCTACAATGAGCAGTTCTTC
TRBV7-9,.,TRBJ2-7,.,CASSLVLSYEQYF,TGTGCCAGCAGCTTAGTCCTCTCCTACGAGCAGTACTTC
TRBV27,TRBD1,TRBJ1-6,.,CASSLSRRGDRVNSPLHF,TGTGCCAGCAGTTTATCGAGGAGAGGGGACAGAGTCAATTCACCCCTCCACTTT
TRBV6-5,TRBD1,TRBJ1-5,.,CASRQRQGNQPQHF,TGTGCCAGCAGACAACGACAGGGGAATCAGCCCCAGCATTTT
TRBV6-1,.,TRBJ1-2,.,CASSERDRFSNYGYTF,TGTGCCAGCAGTGAAAGAGACAGGTTTTCTAACTATGGCTACACCTTC
TRBV7-9,.,TRBJ1-6,.,CASSRHRSSYNSPLHF,TGTGCCAGCAGCCGTCACCGGAGCTCCTATAATTCACCCCTCCACTTT
TRBV14,TRBD2,TRBJ2-1,.,CASSPPGLGYNEQFF,TGTGCCAGCAGCCCCCCGGGACTAGGATACAATGAGCAGTTCTTC
TRBV7-6,TRBD1,TRBJ2-7,.,CASSPGTGATSSYEQYF,TGTGCCAGCAGCCCCGGGACAGGGGCTACGAGCTCCTACGAGCAGTACTTC
TRBV6-1,TRBD1,TRBJ2-1,.,CASSARRQGTGNEQFF,TGTGCCAGCAGTGCCCGACGACAGGGCACGGGCAATGAGCAGTTCTTC
TRBV6-6,.,TRBJ2-6,.,CASRKESSGANVLTF,TGTGCCAGCAGGAAGGAGTCTTCTGGGGCCAACGTCCTGACTTTC
TRBV25-1,.,TRBJ1-1,.,CASGEPNTEAFF,TGTGCCAGCGGGGAGCCGAACACTGAAGCTTTCTTT
TRBV29-1,TRBD1,TRBJ2-2,.,CSVEDRVTGELFF,TGCAGCGTGGAAGACAGGGTCACCGGGGAGCTGTTTTTT
TRBV5-1,.,TRBJ2-1,.,CASSWAGNEQFF,TGCGCCAGCAGCTGGGCGGGCAATGAGCAGTTCTTC
TRBV10-1,TRBD2,TRBJ2-1,.,CASNGLAGPLEMSYNEQFF,TGCGCCAGCAATGGACTAGCGGGGCCTCTCGAAATGTCCTACAATGAGCAGTTCTTC
TRBV27,.,TRBJ2-5,.,CASSPTQGSYQETQYF,TGTGCCAGCAGCCCTACTCAGGGGTCGTACCAAGAGACCCAGTACTTC
TRBV9,.,TRBJ1-1,.,CASSAPLPEAFF,TGTGCCAGCAGCGCGCCACTCCCTGAAGCTTTCTTT
TRBV15,.,TRBJ1-5,.,CATSRGTLTGNQPQHF,TGTGCCACCAGCAGAGGGACCCTCACGGGGAATCAGCCCCAGCATTTT
TRBV9,TRBD2,TRBJ2-2,.,CASSSPASGRTGELFF,TGTGCCAGCAGCTCCCCGGCCAGCGGGAGGACCGGGGAGCTGTTTTTT
TRBV2,TRBD2,TRBJ2-7,few,CASRERGSSYEQYF,TGTGCCAGCAGGGAGCGGGGAAGCTCCTACGAGCAGTACTTC
TRBV6-1,.,TRBJ2-1,few,CASSEGDSAYYNEQFF,TGTGCCAGCAGTGAAGGAGACAGCGCCTACTACAATGAGCAGTTCTTC
TRBV19,TRBD1,TRBJ1-1,once,CASTQGYGKAFF,TGTGCCAGTACACAGGGGTATGGGAAAGCTTTCTTT
TRBV29-1,TRBD2,TRBJ2-3,.,CSEIAGDTDTQYF,TGCAGCGAAATAGCGGGGGACACAGATACGCAGTATTTT
TRBV19,.,TRBJ1-2,few,CASSTSVLYGYTF,TGTGCCAGTAGTACTTCGGTCCTGTATGGCTACACCTTC
TRBV21-1,.,TRBJ2-2,few,CASVSSSDTGELFF,TGTGCCAGCGTGTCGTCATCGGACACCGGGGAGCTGTTTTTT
TRBV5-4,TRBD1,TRBJ2-1,medium-sized,CASRAGTGVYNEQFF,TGTGCCAGCAGGGCCGGGACAGGGGTTTACAATGAGCAGTTCTTC
TRBV5-1,.,TRBJ1-5,few,CASREESNQPQHF,TGCGCCAGCAGAGAAGAGAGCAATCAGCCCCAGCATTTT
TRBV19,TRBD1,TRBJ1-4,once,CASTWTGGRQDEKLFF,TGTGCCAGTACCTGGACAGGGGGGCGCCAAGATGAAAAACTGTTTTTT
TRBV7-9,.,TRBJ2-1,once,CASSLGGGRYNEQFF,TGTGCCAGCAGCTTAGGGGGGGGCCGATACAATGAGCAGTTCTTC
TRBV29-1,TRBD2,TRBJ2-1,few,CSVVLAGRVNEQFF,TGCAGCGTTGTACTAGCGGGAAGGGTCAATGAGCAGTTCTTC
TRBV4-3,.,TRBJ1-1,.,CASSQDYRVNTEAFF,TGCGCCAGCAGCCAAGATTACAGGGTGAACACTGAAGCTTTCTTT
TRBV20-1,.,TRBJ2-1,few,CSARFFFEQFF,TGCAGTGCTAGATTCTTCTTTGAGCAGTTCTTC
TRBV7-9,TRBD2,TRBJ2-2,.,CASSLRAGAIGELFF,TGTGCCAGCAGCTTACGAGCGGGGGCGATCGGGGAGCTGTTTTTT
TRBV25-1,TRBD1,TRBJ1-2,.,CASGGTGQGANYGYTF,TGTGCCAGCGGAGGGACCGGACAGGGGGCGAACTATGGCTACACCTTC
TRBV6-5,.,TRBJ2-1,.,CASSLNRAYNEQFF,TGTGCCAGCAGCCTGAACAGGGCTTACAATGAGCAGTTCTTC
TRBV20-1,.,TRBJ1-2,few,CSASTGASPSF,TGCAGTGCTTCCACAGGAGCCAGCCCTTCCTTC
TRBV18,.,TRBJ1-4,.,CASSPDSREKLFF,TGTGCCAGCTCACCGGACAGCCGGGAAAAACTGTTTTTT
TRBV10-3,TRBD1,TRBJ2-1,.,CAISEWDRGWSYNEQFF,TGTGCCATCAGTGAGTGGGACAGGGGGTGGTCCTACAATGAGCAGTTCTTC
TRBV7-3,.,TRBJ2-2,.,CASSTPNTGELFF,TGTGCCAGCAGCACACCGAACACCGGGGAGCTGTTTTTT
TRBV9,.,TRBJ1-6,.,CASSDRSANSPLHF,TGTGCCAGCAGCGACCGGAGCGCCAATTCACCCCTCCACTTT
TRBV5-1,TRBD1,TRBJ2-1,.,CASSYNRGSYNEQFF,TGCGCCAGCAGCTACAACAGGGGTTCCTACAATGAGCAGTTCTTC
TRBV5-3,TRBD1,TRBJ1-3,.,CARSPQLGQGGPRNTIYF,TGTGCCAGAAGCCCCCAACTCGGACAGGGTGGTCCCCGAAACACCATATATTTT
TRBV15,.,TRBJ1-5,few,CATSREGLTNQPQHF,TGTGCCACCAGCAGAGAAGGACTGACGAATCAGCCCCAGCATTTT
TRBV19,TRBD1,TRBJ2-1,few,CASRSTGARNEQFF,TGTGCCAGTAGGTCGACAGGGGCTCGGAATGAGCAGTTCTTC
TRBV19,.,TRBJ1-4,once,CASSNGGTTNEKLFF,TGTGCCAGTAGTAACGGCGGAACAACTAATGAAAAACTGTTTTTT
TRBV6-5,TRBD1,TRBJ2-5,.,CASSRDSQETQYF,TGTGCCAGCAGTCGGGACAGCCAGGAGACCCAGTACTTC
TRBV6-5,TRBD1,TRBJ2-7,.,CASRIGGAGNEQYF,TGTGCCAGCAGGATAGGGGGCGCCGGCAACGAGCAGTACTTC
TRBV4-3,.,TRBJ1-2,few,CASSQDANRAVGYTF,TGCGCCAGCAGCCAAGATGCTAACAGGGCTGTCGGCTACACCTTC
TRBV7-9,.,TRBJ1-2,.,CASSFSQYGYTF,TGTGCCAGCAGCTTCTCCCAGTATGGCTACACCTTC
TRBV18,.,TRBJ2-1,.,CASSPQRAAGHNEQFF,TGTGCCAGCTCACCTCAACGTGCGGCGGGCCACAATGAGCAGTTCTTC
TRBV7-2,.,TRBJ2-2,.,CASSLTGADTGELFF,TGTGCCAGCAGCTTAACGGGAGCGGACACCGGGGAGCTGTTTTTT
TRBV11-2,TRBD1,TRBJ1-5,few,CASSLGDQLGQVKNQPQHF,TGTGCCAGCAGCTTAGGCGACCAACTTGGACAGGTAAAAAATCAGCCCCAGCATTTT
TRBV11-2,TRBD1,TRBJ2-2,.,CASSLKTGVNTGELFF,TGTGCCAGCAGCTTAAAAACAGGGGTGAACACCGGGGAGCTGTTTTTT
TRBV19,.,TRBJ1-1,.,CASSWSRGREAFF,TGTGCCAGTAGTTGGTCGCGGGGACGGGAAGCTTTCTTT
TRBV5-1,TRBD1,TRBJ2-4,.,CASSFQPGQGRENIQYF,TGCGCCAGCAGCTTCCAACCGGGACAGGGGAGGGAAAACATTCAGTACTTC
TRBV11-3,.,TRBJ1-3,few,CASTPSFLSLGNTIYF,TGTGCCAGCACCCCCTCTTTCCTTAGCCTTGGAAACACCATATATTTT
TRBV11-3,TRBD1,TRBJ1-4,.,CASSAGQNRPLFF,TGTGCCAGCAGCGCGGGACAGAATCGGCCGCTGTTTTTT
TRBV4-3,TRBD1,TRBJ2-1,.,CASSPGTDPYNEQFF,TGCGCCAGCAGCCCCGGGACAGATCCCTACAATGAGCAGTTCTTC
TRBV2,.,TRBJ1-5,few,CASSEGWGDNQPQHF,TGTGCCAGCAGTGAGGGGTGGGGGGACAATCAGCCCCAGCATTTT